The 30 T cell receptor beta chains below were found in one sample sequenced in a study of cytomegalovirus exposure and HLA in healthy donors. In the PCR, 60 Vbeta and 13 Jbeta primers were used. Method: immunoSEQ multiplex PCR; TCRdb's copy keeps in-frame clones and lacks some. The sample has under 200,000 clones; roughly 13% are singletons. What was sequenced was PBMCs. Receptors originate from a man between 45 and 60 years old in good health and CMV-seropositive.

V gene TRBV9 combines with J gene TRBJ2-5, with 9 bases lining up with TRBD1. V lost 0 bases and J lost 5; bases outside the gene matches: 5. This CDR3 spans 15 amino acids. Germline CDR1 is SGDLS and CDR2 is YYNGEE. In nucleotides, the CDR3 is TGTGCCAGCAGCGTAGGGACAGGGGTTTCGGAGACCCAGTACTTC. It codes for CASSVGTGVSETQYF.

This chain connects TRBV7-9 to TRBJ1-3, with 7 bases lining up with TRBD1. V lost 5 bases, J lost 8 bases, and 3 bases stayed unmatched. Germline V gene lookup returns CDR1 SEHNR and CDR2 FQNEAQ (reference sequence). This CDR3 contains 12 residues. The CDR3: CASSPQGYTIYF. The CDR3, as DNA: TGTGCCAGCAGCCCACAGGGGTACACCATATATTTT.

The chain employs TRBV28 and TRBJ2-1; TRBD1 is a possible D gene (5 bases). Trimming removed 6 bases at V and 0 bases at J, with 12 bases between. The CDR3 has 15 amino acids. CDR1 and CDR2 from the germline V gene are MDHEN and SYDVKM. The CDR3 sequence is CASRLKDSSYNEQFF. The CDR3 bases are TGTGCCAGCAGACTTAAAGACAGCTCCTACAATGAGCAGTTCTTC.

CDR3 in DNA: TGCGCCAGCAGCGACGGGACAGGACGCTACGAGCAGTACGTC. Residues: CASSDGTGRYEQYV. The chain recombines TRBV5-1 with TRBJ2-7, with 8 positions matching TRBD1. CDR3 size: 14 residues. CDR1 SGHRS and CDR2 YFSETQ come from the germline V gene. After removal of 4 bases from V and 3 bases from J, the junction contained 6 bases not matched to a gene.

This clone was found a few times. The chain is built from TRBV6-5 and TRBJ2-3; 9 positions agree with TRBD2. Germline V gives CDR1 MNHEY, CDR2 SVGAGI. Trimming at V came to 0 bases and at J to 4 bases, leaving 5 bases not matched to a gene. The CDR3 spans 16 residues. The CDR3, as DNA: TGTGCCAGCAGTTACTCGAGTTTAGCGGGAGCAGATACGCAGTATTTT. Translating it yields CASSYSSLAGADTQYF.

This clone has only a few counts. The V call is TRBV2, the J call TRBJ1-2; TRBD1 aligns across 8 bases. V was pared by 6 bases and J by 2 bases, with 5 bases of the junction left unmatched. The V gene's germline CDR1 is SNHLY and CDR2 FYNNEI. There are 14 residues in the CDR3. The CDR3 protein is CASRGQVPNYGYTF. The CDR3 DNA follows: TGTGCCAGCAGGGGACAGGTTCCAAACTATGGCTACACCTTC.

The chain has TRBV5-1 and TRBJ1-2, with D unresolved. Germline V gene data show CDR1 as SGHRS and CDR2 as YFSETQ. The CDR3 extends over 14 amino acids. The ends were cut back, 0 bases at V and 8 bases at J, with 14 bases in the middle. The CDR3 loop reads CASSLAWQRGGYTF. The CDR3 coding sequence is TGCGCCAGCAGCTTGGCGTGGCAACGAGGGGGCTACACCTTC.

The V call is TRBV7-9, the J call TRBJ2-1, with 7 positions matching TRBD2. This CDR3 spans 15 amino acids. The germline V gene encodes CDR1 SEHNR and CDR2 FQNEAQ (reference sequence). V was clipped by 5 bases and J by 4 bases; unmatched bases: 8. CDR3: CASSLPGLPYNEQFF. The CDR3 bases are TGTGCCAGCAGCCTGCCGGGACTACCTTACAATGAGCAGTTCTTC.

This sequence joins TRBV5-4 and TRBJ1-1; perhaps TRBD1 as D (6 bases). Germline CDR1 and CDR2: SGHNT and YYREEE (reference sequence). The CDR3 is 14 residues long. V lost 1 base, J lost 5 bases, and 12 bases lay in between. The CDR3 DNA sequence: TGTGCCAGCAGCTTGCGGGGGGGGCAGACTGAAGCTTTCTTT. Protein product: CASSLRGGQTEAFF.

The chain links TRBV4-3 to TRBJ2-5, with 7 bases matching TRBD2. Germline V gene data show CDR1 as LGHNA and CDR2 as YSLEER. The CDR3 is 15 residues long. After removal of 1 base from V and 4 bases from J, the junction contained 6 bases not matched to a gene. The CDR3 region is CASSQAAASGETQYF. Here the CDR3 DNA reads TGCGCCAGCAGCCAAGCGGCGGCTAGCGGAGAGACCCAGTACTTC.

The sample holds a few counts of this clone. The chain carries TRBV27 and TRBJ2-2, with D tentatively TRBD1 (6 bases). The V end was cut by 3 bases, the J end by 3 bases, with 20 bases between. The CDR3 extends over 18 amino acids. Germline loops: CDR1 MNHEY, CDR2 SMNVEV (reference sequence). The CDR3 protein is CASSFRGKNPSYTGELFF. The CDR3 nucleotides are TGTGCCAGCAGTTTTAGGGGGAAAAACCCCTCCTACACCGGGGAGCTGTTTTTT.

The CDR3 DNA reads as TGTGCCAGCAGCCAAGGTTCGGAGCAAGAGACCCAGTACTTC. It yields the protein CASSQGSEQETQYF. The V gene is TRBV14, the J gene TRBJ2-5; D gene unclear. The CDR3 contains 14 residues. From germline, CDR1 is SGHDN and CDR2 FVKESK. V was trimmed by 1 base and J by 2 bases, leaving 8 bases between them. Drawing the rest from reference TRBV14 and TRBJ2-5, the complete variable domain is EAGVTQFPSHSVIEKGQTVTLRCDPISGHDNLYWYRRVMGKEIKFLLHFVKESKQDESGMPNNRFLAERTGGTYSTLKVQPAELEDSGVYFCASSQGSEQETQYFGPGTRLLVL.

This clone was recorded a few times. The rearrangement joins TRBV30 to TRBJ2-3, with 9 bases matching TRBD2. The CDR3 is made up of 14 amino acids. J gave up 5 bases and V 2 bases, and 5 bases lay outside the gene matches. Germline CDR1 reads GTSNPN; CDR2 reads SVGIG (reference sequence). The CDR3 DNA sequence: TGTGCCTGGAGTCCGGGCGGGGGGGGAGATACGCAGTATTTT. This encodes CAWSPGGGGDTQYF.

In this sample, this clone turned up a few times. The rearrangement uses TRBV5-4 and TRBJ2-2; 9 bases are shared with TRBD1. Trimming at V came to 2 bases and at J to 7 bases, leaving 6 bases not matched to a gene. The CDR3 length is 15 residues. Germline CDR1 reads SGHNT; CDR2 reads YYREEE (reference sequence). The CDR3 bases are TGTGCCAGCAGCTTTCAACAGGGGGCGAACGGGGAGCTGTTTTTT. This sequence encodes CASSFQQGANGELFF.

This clone has more than one count but fewer than ten. The chain joins TRBV7-3 to TRBJ2-1, with 7 bases matching TRBD1. CDR1 and CDR2 from the germline V gene are SGHTA and FQGTGA. The CDR3 length is 15 residues. V trimming: 4 bases; J trimming: 4 bases; junction bases outside the gene matches: 7. The DNA of the CDR3 is TGTGCCAGCAGCTACAAGGGGGCTGGATACAATGAGCAGTTCTTC. Translation: CASSYKGAGYNEQFF.

J is TRBJ1-2 and V is TRBV28; D gene unclear. The CDR3 has 12 residues. CDR1 MDHEN and CDR2 SYDVKM come from the germline V gene. The V gene lost 10 bases and the J gene lost 6 bases, with 15 bases spanning the gap. The CDR3 reads CAIPERGNGYTF. The DNA of the CDR3 is TGTGCCATCCCCGAGCGGGGAAATGGCTACACCTTC.

Only a few counts were recorded for this clone. The chain couples TRBV6-1 to TRBJ1-1; a weak D match, TRBD1 (5 bases). From germline, CDR1 is MNHNS and CDR2 SASEGT. The CDR3 loop spans 13 amino acids. V was shortened by 8 bases and J by 6 bases, with 16 bases between the two germline ends. In DNA form, the CDR3 reads TGTGCCAGCCCCGACCCGACAGCTCCTGAAGCTTTCTTT. Its protein product is CASPDPTAPEAFF.

The rearrangement uses TRBV27 and TRBJ1-6, with 7 nucleotides matching TRBD1. The CDR3 sequence is 14 residues long. Germline CDR1 MNHEY, CDR2 SMNVEV (reference sequence). Unmatched junction bases numbered 6, after V lost 5 bases and J lost 8 bases. CDR3 protein: CASSQQGRDSPLHF. The CDR3 coding sequence is TGTGCCAGCAGTCAACAGGGGCGTGATTCACCCCTCCACTTT.

This clone was counted only a few times. For the CDR3, the DNA is TGTGCCAGCAGAGCGACAGGGTGGGGAGAGACCCAGTACTTC. Translation: CASRATGWGETQYF. V and J are TRBV2 and TRBJ2-5; 7 nucleotides align to TRBD1. Germline V gives CDR1 SNHLY, CDR2 FYNNEI. Losses at the gene ends were 6 bases for V and 4 bases for J; bases not matched to a gene: 8. This CDR3 region has 14 residues.

This chain joins TRBV18 and TRBJ1-4, with D maybe TRBD1 (6 bases). The CDR3 covers 13 residues. The germline V and J ends were trimmed by 8 bases and 8 bases, with 15 bases remaining between them. The germline CDR1 and CDR2 sequences are KGHSH and LQKENI. The CDR3 nucleotides are TGTGCCAGCACCCGAGGGACAAACGAAAAACTGTTTTTT. Translating gives CASTRGTNEKLFF.

This clone was detected a few times. V usage is TRBV6-5 and J usage is TRBJ2-2; D is possibly TRBD1 (5 bases). Germline V CDR1 and CDR2: MNHEY, SVGAGI. The CDR3 contains 14 residues. Trimming removed 0 bases at V and 4 bases at J, with 6 bases between. The CDR3 region is CASSYSGRTGELFF. CDR3 DNA sequence: TGTGCCAGCAGTTACTCGGGGCGCACCGGGGAGCTGTTTTTT.

This clone was counted many times. The chain carries TRBV27 and TRBJ2-7, with D possibly matching TRBD1 (6 bases). Germline CDR1 MNHEY, CDR2 SMNVEV (reference sequence). Trimming took off 5 bases at V and 0 bases at J, with 14 bases between the two ends. CDR3 length: 15 residues. CDR3 nucleotides: TGTGCCAGCAGTCCCGAGACGGACAGCTCCTACGAGCAGTACTTC. Translation gives CASSPETDSSYEQYF.

There are a few counts of this clone. The chain combines TRBV7-9 with TRBJ1-2; no reliable D call. Trimming removed 1 base from V and 1 base from J, with 13 bases in between. This CDR3 comprises 16 residues. Germline loops: CDR1 SEHNR, CDR2 FQNEAQ (reference sequence). The CDR3 here is CASSLGGWRRNYGYTF. The CDR3 DNA reads TGTGCCAGCAGCTTAGGAGGATGGAGGCGTAACTATGGCTACACCTTC.

The chain uses TRBV5-4 and TRBJ1-6; D not certain. Germline CDR1 is SGHNT and CDR2 is YYREEE (reference sequence). Trimming removed 3 bases at V and 7 bases at J, with 17 bases between. CDR3 size: 16 residues. As DNA, the CDR3 is TGTGCCAGCAGCTCTGGAGGAGGGTACGCGAATTCACCCCTCCACTTT. The encoded protein is CASSSGGGYANSPLHF.

This clone was observed a handful of times. The rearrangement links TRBV4-3 to TRBJ2-3, with 10 bases identical to TRBD2. There are 15 residues in the CDR3. The J segment lost 6 bases and the V segment lost 2 bases, leaving 5 bases of the junction unmatched. Germline CDR1 is LGHNA and CDR2 is YSLEER. The CDR3 loop reads CASSQLAGGRDTQYF. The CDR3 DNA reads as TGCGCCAGCAGCCAATTAGCGGGGGGCCGGGATACGCAGTATTTT.

The genes are TRBV5-6 and TRBJ2-5, with 11 bases lining up with TRBD2. After removal of 4 bases from V and 5 bases from J, the junction contained 7 bases not matched to a gene. The germline V gene has CDR1 SGHDT and CDR2 YYEEEE. This CDR3 spans 15 amino acids. CDR3 nucleotides: TGTGCCAGCAGCCCGATAGCGGGGGGGCCGGAGACCCAGTACTTC. This encodes CASSPIAGGPETQYF.

This clone was seen a few times. V usage is TRBV7-9 and J usage is TRBJ2-7, with D maybe TRBD1 (6 bases). With 4 bases removed from V and 2 bases from J, the gap between germline ends came to 15 bases. Germline V gene sequence: CDR1 SEHNR, CDR2 FQNEAQ (reference sequence). This CDR3 comprises 15 residues. CDR3 residues: CASSSSGTNPYEQYF. The CDR3 nucleotides are TGTGCCAGCAGCTCGTCCGGGACAAATCCCTACGAGCAGTACTTC.

This clone appeared a few times. The chain combines TRBV29-1 with TRBJ2-3, with a tentative D call TRBD2 (5 bases). This CDR3 is built from 12 residues. V was trimmed by 7 bases and J by 1 base, leaving 9 bases between them. The germline V gene has CDR1 SQVTM and CDR2 ANQGSEA. CDR3 nucleotide sequence: TGCAGCGCTGACGGGGGCACAGATACGCAGTATTTT. Translated, it gives CSADGGTDTQYF.

The V gene is TRBV5-1, the J gene TRBJ2-5; the D gene is possibly TRBD2 (5 bases). Germline CDR1 and CDR2: SGHRS and YFSETQ. Trimming cost V 0 bases and J 10 bases, with 16 bases left between them. This CDR3 region has 14 residues. CDR3 coding DNA: TGCGCCAGCAGCTTGGAAGGAGGTACGGGCAACCAGTACTTC. Translation: CASSLEGGTGNQYF.

Points on this clone: The junction departs from germline at one end; a sequencing error may be responsible. The CDR3, as DNA: TGTGCCAGCAGCTTGAGTCCAAACGACTCTGAAGCTTCCTTT. Its protein product is CASSLSPNDSEASF. The V and J genes are TRBV5-6 and TRBJ1-1; D not resolved. Per the germline V gene, CDR1 is SGHDT and CDR2 is YYEEEE. This CDR3 comprises 14 residues.